These 32 T cell receptor beta chains came from one sample sequenced in a study of CD8 T cells in ankylosing spondylitis. No cognate antigen is known for these TCRs. TCRdb processed the 5' RACE reads anew with MiXCR; each CDR3 protein has one entry. The table includes about 480,000 distinct CDR3 sequences, 17% detected once. General observations from the study: What seemed typical of ankylosing spondylitis blood was a TCR beta motif built from about 8 highly homologous variants.

Sequenced: blood, either unsorted or a sorted T cell fraction (not recorded which). All receptors derive from a male donor with ankylosing spondylitis.

DNA of the CDR3: TGTGCCAGCAGCCTACTATCCCTAGCAACTGAGCAGTTCTTC. It is translated as CASSLLSLATEQFF. This chain connects TRBV7-9 to TRBJ2-1, with D possibly matching TRBD2 (5 bases). The CDR3 consists of 14 residues. V dropped 5 bases and J dropped 9 bases, with 17 bases sitting between them. CDR1 SEHNR and CDR2 FQNEAQ come from the germline V gene (reference sequence).

The chain recombines TRBV12-3 or TRBV12-4 with TRBJ2-3; 13 bases are shared with TRBD2. This CDR3 contains 14 residues. Trimming took 6 bases from V and 4 from J; bases not matched to a gene: 1. The CDR3 nucleotides read TGTGCCAGCAGAACTAGCGGGGGGGCAGATACGCAGTATTTT. This gives the protein CASRTSGGADTQYF.

The chain joins TRBV10-3 to TRBJ2-5; D gene uncertain. Trimming cost V 5 bases and J 4 bases, with 8 bases left between them. Germline CDR1 is ENHRY and CDR2 is SYGVKD. The CDR3 runs to 12 residues. The CDR3 bases are TGTGCCATCAGTCGAGAGGTAGAGACCCAGTACTTC. It yields the protein CAISREVETQYF.

This rearrangement joins TRBV20-1 to TRBJ2-7; D assignment may be TRBD1 or TRBD2 (6 bases each). Germline V lookup: CDR1 DFQATT, CDR2 SNEGSKA (reference sequence). V shed 4 bases and J shed 1 base, with 11 bases lying between them. The CDR3 extends over 13 amino acids. The CDR3 reads CSATRGRSYEQYF. Here the CDR3 DNA reads TGCAGTGCTACCCGGGGGCGTTCCTACGAGCAGTACTTC.

This chain uses TRBV5-8 with TRBJ2-1, with a possible D match to TRBD1 (6 bases). Germline CDR1 SGHTS, CDR2 YDEGEE. This CDR3 contains 14 residues. Trimming cost V 5 bases and J 8 bases, with 17 bases left between them. CDR3 in DNA: TGTGCCAGCAGTTCGGCCGGGACATCTGATGAGCAGTTCTTC. Translating gives CASSSAGTSDEQFF.

This clonotype appeared many times. The V and J genes are TRBV20-1 and TRBJ1-6; no clear D. V gave up 4 bases and J gave up 8 bases, with 9 bases separating them. Germline V lookup: CDR1 DFQATT, CDR2 SNEGSKA (reference sequence). This CDR3 is built from 12 residues. The DNA of the CDR3 is TGCAGTGCTAATGCTCCGGATTCACCCCTCCACTTT. Protein sequence: CSANAPDSPLHF.

This clonotype occurred a few times. The chain recombines TRBV24-1 with TRBJ2-1, with TRBD2 identical over 9 bases. The CDR3 consists of 12 residues. The trim removed 5 bases at V and 12 bases at J, leaving 4 bases unmatched. Germline CDR1 is KGHDR and CDR2 is SFDVKD. Here the CDR3 reads CATSVAGGLQFF. The CDR3 coding sequence is TGTGCCACCAGTGTGGCGGGGGGGTTGCAGTTCTTC.

Only a few counts were recorded for this clonotype. V and J are TRBV2 and TRBJ2-3; D gene ambiguous. Germline CDR1 and CDR2: SNHLY and FYNNEI. The CDR3 contains 14 residues. Trimming removed 2 bases at V and 4 bases at J, with 10 bases between. Written as DNA, the CDR3 is TGTGCCAGCAGTGAATACTGGGCCCCAGATACGCAGTATTTT. This gives the protein CASSEYWAPDTQYF.

The sample holds a few counts of this clonotype. The chain has TRBV11-1 and TRBJ2-5, with TRBD1 matching 7 bases. Germline V CDR1 and CDR2: SGHAT, FQDESV (reference sequence). V was pared by 2 bases and J by 5 bases, with 8 bases of the junction left unmatched. The CDR3 has 15 residues. The CDR3: CASSLQRGRWETQYF. Written as DNA, the CDR3 is TGTGCCAGCAGCTTACAAAGGGGGCGCTGGGAGACCCAGTACTTC.

This clonotype was counted between two and nine times. V and J are TRBV7-9 and TRBJ1-2, with 10 bases aligning to TRBD1. CDR3 length: 16 amino acids. J lost 7 bases, V lost 1 base, and 9 bases had no gene match. In germline, CDR1 is SEHNR, CDR2 FQNEAQ (reference sequence). CDR3 DNA sequence: TGTGCCAGCAGCTTAGGCAACCGGGACAGGGGCCGTGGCTACACCTTC. Its protein is CASSLGNRDRGRGYTF. The variable domain in full, with the rest retrieved from reference TRBV7-9 and TRBJ1-2, is DTGVSQNPRHKITKRGQNVTFRCDPISEHNRLYWYRQTLGQGPEFLTYFQNEAQLEKSRLLSDRFSAERPKGSFSTLEIQRTEQGDSAMYLCASSLGNRDRGRGYTFGSGTRLTVV.

The gene calls are TRBV6-1 and TRBJ2-1, with 12 bases that match TRBD1. Germline V CDR1 and CDR2: MNHNS, SASEGT. CDR3 length equals 15 residues. Trimming removed 6 bases from V and 13 bases from J; junction bases left unmatched: 13. The CDR3: CASSSAGTGGVRQFF. The CDR3 nucleotides are TGTGCCAGCAGCTCTGCCGGGACAGGGGGCGTCCGCCAGTTCTTC.

This clonotype appeared many times. The rearrangement joins TRBV2 to TRBJ2-7, with D hard to call. V lost 4 bases and J lost 3, with 7 bases in between. The length of the CDR3 is 12 residues. Germline loops: CDR1 SNHLY, CDR2 FYNNEI. The CDR3 DNA is TGTGCCAGCAGTGGAGGTGGCTACGAGCAGTACTTC. Translating it yields CASSGGGYEQYF. The variable domain in full, with the rest retrieved from reference TRBV2 and TRBJ2-7, is EPEVTQTPSHQVTQMGQEVILRCVPISNHLYFYWYRQILGQKVEFLVSFYNNEISEKSEIFDDQFSVERPDGSNFTLKIRSTKLEDSAMYFCASSGGGYEQYFGPGTRLTVT.

This clonotype was observed a handful of times. The V call is TRBV6-1, the J call TRBJ2-5, with 8 bases lining up with TRBD1. The CDR3 consists of 14 residues. V shed 7 bases and J 1 base; nucleotides not matched to a gene: 5. Germline V gives CDR1 MNHNS, CDR2 SASEGT. CDR3 region: CASTSQGAQETQYF. In DNA, the CDR3 is TGTGCCAGCACCTCCCAGGGGGCCCAAGAGACCCAGTACTTC.

Ten or more counts support this clonotype. The chain carries TRBV7-2 and TRBJ2-1; D is undetermined. The germline V and J ends were trimmed by 2 bases and 7 bases, with 6 bases remaining between them. This CDR3 has 12 amino acids. Germline CDR1 reads SGHTA; CDR2 reads FQGNSA. CDR3 in DNA: TGTGCCAGCAGCTTAAGGTTGAATGAGCAGTTCTTC. Protein: CASSLRLNEQFF.

The chain links TRBV15 to TRBJ1-1, with D possibly TRBD1 on 5 matching bases. The germline V gene has CDR1 LNHNV and CDR2 YYDKDF (reference sequence). Trimming shortened V by 2 bases and J by 1 base, and 11 bases separated the two germline ends. There are 15 residues in the CDR3. CDR3 bases: TGTGCCACCAGCAGAAGACAGCCCCCGAACACTGAAGCTTTCTTT. Protein product: CATSRRQPPNTEAFF.

This clonotype was seen a handful of times. The gene calls are TRBV3-1 and TRBJ1-1; D perhaps matches TRBD1 (6 bases). Germline loops: CDR1 LGHDT, CDR2 YNNKEL (reference sequence). The CDR3 runs 15 residues. Trimming removed 7 bases from V and 1 base from J, with 16 bases in between. This CDR3 is CASTPRGQQNTEAFF. In DNA form, the CDR3 reads TGTGCCAGCACCCCCCGAGGACAGCAGAACACTGAAGCTTTCTTT.

This clonotype was seen a few times. The chain links TRBV20-1 to TRBJ1-5; D ambiguous. This CDR3 has 15 residues. Between the trimmed V and J ends, which lost 0 bases and 4 bases, there was a span of 13 bases. CDR1 is DFQATT, CDR2 SNEGSKA, per germline (reference sequence). The DNA for the CDR3 is TGCAGTGCTAGAGATTTCTTCAGTCCTAATCAGCCCCAGCATTTT. This translates into CSARDFFSPNQPQHF.

V is TRBV3-1 and J is TRBJ2-3; 7 bases fit TRBD2. The germline V gene encodes CDR1 LGHDT and CDR2 YNNKEL (reference sequence). Trimming cost V 4 bases and J 6 bases; bases outside gene matches: 7. The CDR3 totals 14 residues. CDR3 loop: CASSPDSGGDTQYF. The CDR3 bases are TGTGCCAGCAGCCCTGACTCCGGGGGGGATACGCAGTATTTT.

The chain joins TRBV27 to TRBJ2-7; no definite D call. CDR3 size: 14 residues. V dropped 8 bases and J dropped 3 bases, with 17 bases sitting between them. The V gene's germline CDR1 is MNHEY and CDR2 SMNVEV (reference sequence). CDR3 sequence reads: CASGSLAAFYEQYF. The CDR3 DNA is TGTGCCAGCGGCTCCCTGGCTGCCTTCTACGAGCAGTACTTC.

The rearrangement joins TRBV20-1 to TRBJ2-2; unclear D gene. Trimming took off 6 bases at V and 4 bases at J, with 6 bases between the two ends. Germline V gene sequence: CDR1 DFQATT, CDR2 SNEGSKA (reference sequence). This CDR3 is 11 amino acids long. The CDR3: CSAEITGELFF. CDR3 bases: TGCAGTGCAGAAATCACCGGGGAGCTGTTTTTT.

This clonotype was seen a few times. The chain has TRBV12-3 or TRBV12-4 and TRBJ2-5; 7 bases fit TRBD2. The CDR3 is 13 amino acids. V dropped 6 bases and J dropped 6; count of bases not matched to a gene: 7. The CDR3 sequence is CASSWGGIKTQYF. The DNA of the CDR3 is TGTGCCAGCAGCTGGGGGGGGATAAAGACCCAGTACTTC.

This clonotype was detected ten times or more. DNA of the CDR3: TGTGCCAGCAGCCTCCGGGGGGAGCAGTTCTTC. Translation: CASSLRGEQFF. The rearrangement links TRBV12-3 or TRBV12-4 to TRBJ2-1; maybe TRBD2 (6 bases). CDR3 length: 11 residues. The V end was cut by 6 bases, the J end by 10 bases, with 10 bases between.

The chain carries TRBV20-1 and TRBJ2-7; no firm D call. The CDR3 is 12 amino acids. With 3 bases removed from V and 3 bases from J, the gap between germline ends came to 9 bases. Germline V gene sequence: CDR1 DFQATT, CDR2 SNEGSKA (reference sequence). In DNA, the CDR3 is TGCAGTGCTAGGAGTGAGCACTACGAGCAGTACTTC. It codes for CSARSEHYEQYF.

This clonotype was seen a few times. The chain carries TRBV20-1 and TRBJ1-4, with 7 nucleotides matching TRBD1. There are 14 residues in the CDR3. The ends lost 3 bases at V and 6 bases at J; junction bases unmatched: 7. CDR1 DFQATT and CDR2 SNEGSKA come from the germline V gene (reference sequence). This CDR3 is CSASRQGVDEKLFF. CDR3 nucleotides: TGCAGTGCTAGTCGACAGGGAGTCGATGAAAAACTGTTTTTT.

This rearrangement joins TRBV28 to TRBJ2-3; D may be TRBD1 (5 bases). V was cut by 2 bases and J by 4 bases, with 10 bases left in between. CDR3 size: 14 residues. Germline V gives CDR1 MDHEN, CDR2 SYDVKM. In DNA form, the CDR3 reads TGTGCCAGCAGTTTACGCAGGGTGGCAGATACGCAGTATTTT. This encodes CASSLRRVADTQYF.

There are a few counts of this clonotype. The genes are TRBV4-1 and TRBJ2-2, with D possibly called TRBD1 or TRBD2 (6 bases each). The CDR3 runs 16 residues. Germline V gene sequence: CDR1 MGHRA, CDR2 YSYEKL. V dropped 1 base and J dropped 2 bases, with 11 bases sitting between them. The CDR3 protein is CASSQGGTLNTGELFF. The CDR3 region has the DNA TGCGCCAGCAGCCAAGGCGGGACACTCAACACCGGGGAGCTGTTTTTT.

This rearrangement joins TRBV29-1 to TRBJ1-2; 8 nucleotides match TRBD1. Germline CDR1 and CDR2: SQVTM and ANQGSEA. The V segment lost 7 bases and the J segment 4 bases; nucleotides outside the gene matches: 11. The CDR3 sequence is 14 residues long. DNA for the CDR3: TGCAGCGCCGAAGGGCCAGGGGGCGGCTATGGCTACACCTTC. It encodes CSAEGPGGGYGYTF.

The CDR3 reads CASSQALSLGTDTQYF. In DNA, the CDR3 is TGTGCCAGCAGCCAAGCACTATCCCTCGGCACAGATACGCAGTATTTT. The chain carries TRBV3-1 and TRBJ2-3; D not resolved. The CDR3 consists of 16 residues. The germline V gene encodes CDR1 LGHDT and CDR2 YNNKEL (reference sequence). The ends were cut back, 1 base at V and 1 base at J, with 12 bases in the middle.

There are a few counts of this clonotype. This chain connects TRBV6-1 to TRBJ2-3; D is perhaps TRBD2 (5 bases). CDR1 and CDR2 (germline): MNHNS, SASEGT. The ends were cut back, 6 bases at V and 9 bases at J, with 16 bases in the middle. The CDR3 covers 13 residues. CDR3: CASSKTASGTQYF. Written as DNA, the CDR3 is TGTGCCAGCAGCAAAACGGCCTCGGGAACGCAGTATTTT.

This clonotype was picked up a small number of times. V gene TRBV4-1 combines with J gene TRBJ2-5; D not certain. V dropped 4 bases and J dropped 2 bases, with 11 bases sitting between them. Germline CDR1 is MGHRA and CDR2 is YSYEKL. The CDR3 sequence is 14 residues long. The CDR3 region is CASSLHAGQETQYF. The CDR3, as DNA: TGCGCCAGCAGCCTACACGCCGGGCAAGAGACCCAGTACTTC.

This clonotype was observed a handful of times. This chain links TRBV5-5 with TRBJ2-3; no reliable D call. Trimming took off 4 bases at V and 2 bases at J, with 8 bases between the two ends. The germline V gene has CDR1 SGHKS and CDR2 YYEKEE (reference sequence). The CDR3 has 13 residues. The CDR3: CASSHRTTDTQYF. The CDR3 coding sequence is TGTGCCAGCAGCCACCGAACCACAGATACGCAGTATTTT.

The chain couples TRBV11-2 to TRBJ2-7, with 8 bases fitting TRBD2. The CDR3 covers 15 residues. The V gene end was trimmed by 4 bases and the J gene end by 3 bases; junction bases not matched to a gene: 8. The V gene's germline CDR1 is SGHAT and CDR2 FQNNGV. CDR3 in amino acids: CASSSTGTRGYEQYF. The CDR3 coding sequence is TGTGCCAGCAGCTCGACCGGGACTAGAGGCTACGAGCAGTACTTC. The full variable domain, with the rest looked up from reference TRBV11-2 and TRBJ2-7, is EAGVAQSPRYKIIEKRQSVAFWCNPISGHATLYWYQQILGQGPKLLIQFQNNGVVDDSQLPKDRFSAERLKGVDSTLKIQPAKLEDSAVYLCASSSTGTRGYEQYFGPGTRLTVT.